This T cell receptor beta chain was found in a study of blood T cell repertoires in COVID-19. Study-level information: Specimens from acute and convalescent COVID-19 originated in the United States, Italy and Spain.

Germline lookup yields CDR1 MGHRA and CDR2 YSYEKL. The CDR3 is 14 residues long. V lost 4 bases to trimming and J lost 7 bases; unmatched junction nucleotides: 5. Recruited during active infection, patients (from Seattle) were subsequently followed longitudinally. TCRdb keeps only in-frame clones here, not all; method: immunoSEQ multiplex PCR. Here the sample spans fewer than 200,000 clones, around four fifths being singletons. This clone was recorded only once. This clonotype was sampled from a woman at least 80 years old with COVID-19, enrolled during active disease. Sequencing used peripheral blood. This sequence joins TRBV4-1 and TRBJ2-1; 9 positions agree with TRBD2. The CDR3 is CASSPGLAENEQFF. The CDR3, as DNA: TGCGCCAGCAGCCCGGGACTAGCAGAAAATGAGCAGTTCTTC.